The TCR beta chain under discussion was sequenced for a study of cytomegalovirus exposure and HLA in healthy donors. As for the study in general: Some 85 million unique TCRs, all from HLA-typed donors, were included in an early release of the data. General study findings and limits: A later analysis linked a missense DCLRE1C variant to TCR beta V- and J-gene trimming. Analyzed later, association rates of TCRs varied across HLA loci, with DRB1 most and HLA-C fewest.

Vbeta (60) and Jbeta (13) primers were used in the PCR. TCRdb keeps only in-frame clones here, not all; method: immunoSEQ multiplex PCR. The sample yields about 150,000 clones, about 80% seen once. There are 15 residues in the CDR3. V was clipped by 4 bases and J by 7 bases; unmatched bases: 10. CDR1 is ENHRY, CDR2 SYGVKD, per germline. As regards this clone: Antigen unknown.

Sequenced input: PBMCs. The receptor was isolated from a middle-aged man in good health and CMV-seropositive. The V and J genes are TRBV10-3 and TRBJ2-1; 7 bases are a match to TRBD2. DNA of the CDR3: TGTGCCATCAGTGTAGGGCTAGCGGAAGGAAATGAGCAGTTCTTC. Translation gives CAISVGLAEGNEQFF.